The T cell receptor beta chain under discussion was sequenced for a study of Ad26.COV2.S vaccination and SARS-CoV-2 variants. The CDR3 is made up of 11 amino acids. The germline gives CDR1 MNHEY, CDR2 SVGEGT. V lost 5 bases to trimming and J lost 2 bases, with 2 bases between them. A word on this clone: The antigen remains unidentified. Other nucleotide sequences in the sample specify the same CDR3.

Broader study findings: Whether participants received vaccine or placebo, their non-spike TCR breadth was similar. Marked by substantial breadth, spike-specific CD8+ and CD4+ T cell responses were reportedly seen after vaccination.

The treatment was: approximately 18 received Ad26.COV2.S at low or high dose, single or two shots; about 5 received placebo; per-sample allocation not given. Collection of samples fell on day 63 after the first vaccine or placebo injection. This table comes from immunoSEQ multiplex PCR, and its TCRdb copy is limited to in-frame clones, with some not included. The sample consists of roughly 510,000 clones, roughly 89% of them appearing once. Material: peripheral blood, obtained in a trial of Ad26.COV2.S vaccine versus placebo. The receptor's source is a person between 18 and 60 years old who received the Ad26.COV2.S COVID-19 vaccine or a placebo. The chain couples TRBV6-2 or TRBV6-3 to TRBJ2-3; no definite D call. The CDR3 DNA sequence: TGTGCCAGCAGTCACACAGATACGCAGTATTTT. It codes for CASSHTDTQYF.